This T cell receptor (beta chain) was retrieved from a study of OX40 agonist ivuxolimab in advanced cancers. Broadly, across the study: Ivuxolimab was an agonistic, fully human IgG2 monoclonal antibody directed against OX40 (CD134), a costimulatory receptor. Intravenous ivuxolimab was administered to patients every 2 weeks at six dose levels: 0.01, 0.1, 0.3, 1.5, 3 and 10 mg/kg. Of the roughly 52 dose-escalation patients, hepatocellular carcinoma was present in roughly 19, melanoma in roughly 15, renal cell carcinoma in 9 and head and neck cancer in 9. The dose-escalation cohort was 82.7% male with a mean age of roughly 62 years, ranging from roughly 23 to 90. Patients were allowed to have had prior anti-PD-1, anti-PD-L1 or anti-CTLA-4 therapy, and approximately 43% of the dose-escalation patients had previously received checkpoint inhibitors. Partial responses were achieved by three dose-escalation patients, of whom one had hepatocellular carcinoma and two had cutaneous melanoma. The point of sequencing TCRbeta in the periphery was to test whether ivuxolimab changed TCR sequence diversity and drove clonal T-cell expansion. The monotherapy dose-escalation portion (N ≈ 55 patients) of the phase I ivuxolimab trial is reported in the paper.

Genomic DNA was isolated from the sorted cells so that the TCRbeta CDR3 region could be sequenced. TCRbeta CDR3 regions were sequenced using the immunoSEQ Assay. The table comes from immuneACCESS by way of TCRdb, which keeps in-frame sequences with V and J called. Part of the clones is missing from these tables; in studies checked, under half for an unresolved V gene and the rest for unknown reasons. The sample yields about 130,000 clones; 90% were counted once. Of the sample, approximately 1.1% is held by the ten largest clones. Worth noting for this clone: Its antigen is not yet known. Base qualities are not provided; no much larger clone lies one nucleotide away.

Here is what the overall study found, with its caveats: Low levels of normalized T-cell clonal expansion were also seen in some nonresponding patients. The antigen specificity of the clonally expanded peripheral T cells was not determined. At doses of 0.1 to 3.0 mg/kg, clonal expansion of both CD4+ and CD8+ T cells in blood was seen between baseline and week 6. After ivuxolimab, more expanded clones were found on average in CD8+ T cells than in CD4+ T cells. In partial responders in the 0.1-3.0 mg/kg groups, normalized peripheral clonal expansion was found to be among the lowest, especially among CD8+ T cells.

The trial excluded patients who had a history of autoimmune disease or were on systemic immunosuppression. Peripheral blood for TCR sequencing was collected from all dose cohorts at baseline, on cycle 4 day 1, and on cycle 7 day 1. Samples came from an open-label, multicenter, first-in-human phase I dose-escalation trial of ivuxolimab. The trial enrolled adults with locally advanced or metastatic head and neck squamous cell, hepatocellular, melanoma or renal cell carcinoma. CD4+ and CD8+ T cells were sorted separately from peripheral blood before TCR sequencing. This sample comprised CD4+ or CD8+ T cells sorted from blood, obtained in a trial of the OX40 agonist ivuxolimab. This clonotype originated in an adult with an advanced solid tumor such as melanoma, head and neck, liver or kidney cancer.

The sequenced DNA is TGTGCCACCAGCAGAGAAGGCAGGGGGGGCGCAAGGCGGGGCGAGCAGTACTTC. Its coded protein is CATSREGRGGARRGEQYF. The sequence is built from TRBV15 and TRBJ2-7; the D segment might be TRBD1 or TRBD2, since each matches 7 bases. Taken from cysteine to phenylalanine, the CDR3 has 18 residues. Of the read, only the CDR3 DNA is kept; its 54 bases are in frame from base 1. V lost 0 bases and J lost 6 bases; the stretch between them is 24 bases long. As encoded in the germline V gene (reference sequence), CDR1 is LNHNV while CDR2 is YYDKDF.